The 31 T cell receptor beta chains below come from one sample, sequenced in a study of Ad26.COV2.S vaccination and SARS-CoV-2 variants. Regarding treatment: 19 received Ad26.COV2.S at low or high dose, single or two shots; about 5 received placebo; per-sample allocation not given. Samples came from day 63 after the first vaccine or placebo injection. Measured with immunoSEQ multiplex PCR; TCRdb has only the in-frame clones, and not every one. The sample lists under 500,000 clones, around 92% seen once, with roughly 1.7% in the top ten. The sequenced sample was peripheral blood, obtained in a trial of Ad26.COV2.S vaccine versus placebo. The receptors originated from a person aged 18-65 years who received the Ad26.COV2.S COVID-19 vaccine or a placebo.

A note on this clone: Distinct nucleotide sequences in the sample also encode this CDR3. The rearrangement joins TRBV7-2 to TRBJ1-2; D unclear. The CDR3 has 12 residues. The V end was cut by 5 bases, the J end by 8 bases, with 12 bases between. Germline V gene lookup returns CDR1 SGHTA and CDR2 FQGNSA. CDR3 protein: CASSLNGRGYTF. CDR3 sequence (DNA): TGTGCCAGCAGCCTAAATGGACGCGGCTACACCTTC.

The chain has TRBV6-6 and TRBJ2-3; 8 positions agree with TRBD2. The CDR3 totals 16 residues. V was pared by 4 bases and J by 2 bases, with 8 bases of the junction left unmatched. Germline CDR1 is MNHNY and CDR2 is SVGAGI (reference sequence). The DNA for the CDR3 is TGTGCCAGCAGTTTCCCGGGAGGGGGGTACACAGATACGCAGTATTTT. Translated, it gives CASSFPGGGYTDTQYF.

V is TRBV20-1 and J is TRBJ1-5; 8 nucleotides align to TRBD1. Germline loops: CDR1 DFQATT, CDR2 SNEGSKA (reference sequence). CDR3 length equals 14 residues. V lost 3 bases and J lost 5; bases outside the gene matches: 6. The CDR3 DNA reads TGCAGTGCTAGTAGGTCAGGGGGCGATCAGCCCCAGCATTTT. Translation gives CSASRSGGDQPQHF.

V gene TRBV2 combines with J gene TRBJ2-7, with 10 nucleotides matching TRBD2. This CDR3 contains 14 residues. Germline V gene data show CDR1 as SNHLY and CDR2 as FYNNEI. With 8 bases clipped from V and 2 bases from J, the junction kept 6 bases outside the gene matches. In nucleotides, the CDR3 is TGTGCCAGCTCCCGGAGCGGGGGGGCCTACGAGCAGTACTTC. It is translated as CASSRSGGAYEQYF.

The rearrangement links TRBV10-1 to TRBJ2-2; the match to TRBD1 covers 7 bases. The ends lost 5 bases at V and 6 bases at J; junction bases unmatched: 3. The CDR3 covers 13 residues. The germline CDR1 and CDR2 sequences are WNHNN and SYGVQD (reference sequence). The CDR3 DNA reads TGCGCCAGCAGTCGAGACAGGGCCGGGGAGCTGTTTTTT. This sequence encodes CASSRDRAGELFF.

The chain couples TRBV19 to TRBJ2-1; D is ambiguous. There are 11 residues in the CDR3. V lost 3 bases and J 7 bases, leaving 4 bases between the germline ends. Germline loops: CDR1 LNHDA, CDR2 SQIVND (reference sequence). CDR3 sequence reads: CASSIRNEQFF. In DNA, the CDR3 is TGTGCCAGTAGTATCAGGAATGAGCAGTTCTTC.

The chain has TRBV4-1 and TRBJ2-7, with 11 bases identical to TRBD2. CDR1 is MGHRA, CDR2 YSYEKL, per germline. CDR3 length: 18 residues. With V trimmed by 3 bases and J by 2 bases, 12 bases remained unmatched. CDR3 protein: CASSQTILAGGPTYEQYF. CDR3 nucleotides: TGCGCCAGCAGCCAGACGATTCTAGCGGGGGGACCCACCTACGAGCAGTACTTC.

The gene calls are TRBV4-3 and TRBJ1-1, with unresolved D. The CDR3 sequence is 13 residues long. Germline V gene lookup returns CDR1 LGHNA and CDR2 YSLEER. V was clipped by 1 base and J by 4 bases, with 7 bases between them. CDR3 region: CASSQGGSTEAFF. CDR3 DNA sequence: TGCGCCAGCAGCCAAGGAGGCAGCACTGAAGCTTTCTTT.

As regards this clone: Because the CDR3's place on the DNA is in doubt, the DNA is left out and the CDR3 is given as listed by TCRdb. The chain carries TRBV28 and TRBJ1-2; the table's D call of TRBD1 was not tested on the DNA. Looked up from germline, CDR1 is MDHEN and CDR2 is SYDVKM. A total of 13 residues make up the CDR3, ends included. The CDR3 sequence: CASSQTGVGAGTF.

The V call is TRBV19, the J call TRBJ1-1, with a tentative D call TRBD1 (5 bases). V gave up 2 bases and J gave up 6 bases, with 13 bases separating them. Germline V gene lookup returns CDR1 LNHDA and CDR2 SQIVND (reference sequence). The CDR3 loop spans 14 amino acids. CDR3 DNA sequence: TGTGCCAGTAGTATACAGGGAGAGTTTTCTGAAGCTTTCTTT. Amino acids: CASSIQGEFSEAFF.

The V gene is TRBV12-3 or TRBV12-4, the J gene TRBJ1-1; no clear D. CDR3 length: 12 residues. Trimming shortened V by 4 bases and J by 7 bases, and 10 bases separated the two germline ends. CDR3 DNA: TGTGCCAGCAGTTACCTTCCAAATGAAGCTTTCTTT. This translates into CASSYLPNEAFF.

The V gene is TRBV7-2, the J gene TRBJ2-3; perhaps D is TRBD1 or TRBD2 (5 bases each). CDR3 length equals 19 residues. V was cut by 3 bases and J by 2 bases, with 24 bases left in between. In germline, CDR1 is SGHTA, CDR2 FQGNSA. CDR3 amino acids: CASSFRHHPGRGNTDTQYF. CDR3 in DNA: TGTGCCAGCAGCTTCCGACACCACCCGGGGCGCGGCAACACAGATACGCAGTATTTT.

The chain combines TRBV7-2 with TRBJ2-2; D gene unclear. There are 17 residues in the CDR3. Germline CDR1 is SGHTA and CDR2 is FQGNSA. The germline V and J ends were trimmed by 7 bases and 1 base, with 19 bases remaining between them. Here the CDR3 DNA reads TGTGCCAGCAACCAACTTGGGGATATCAGGAACACCGGGGAGCTGTTTTTT. It encodes CASNQLGDIRNTGELFF.

The V call is TRBV29-1, the J call TRBJ2-2; D gene unclear. CDR3 length: 13 amino acids. Germline CDR1 reads SQVTM; CDR2 reads ANQGSEA. V dropped 7 bases and J dropped 2 bases, with 11 bases sitting between them. The CDR3 reads CSALAGNTGELFF. The DNA of the CDR3 is TGCAGCGCCTTGGCCGGTAACACCGGGGAGCTGTTTTTT.

This clone was counted between two and nine times. The chain is built from TRBV7-9 and TRBJ2-7, with D possibly being TRBD1 (6 bases). The germline V gene has CDR1 SEHNR and CDR2 FQNEAQ (reference sequence). The V and J ends lost 0 bases and 1 base respectively, with 16 bases between them. The CDR3 sequence is 17 residues long. The CDR3 coding sequence is TGTGCCAGCAGCTTAGCCCCGACAGGTCCGGGGTCCTACGAGCAGTACTTC. It translates to CASSLAPTGPGSYEQYF.

This clone was seen just once. The CDR3 reads CASSDGTPEQYF. CDR3 DNA: TGTGCCAGCAGCGACGGGACACCCGAGCAGTACTTC. The V and J genes are TRBV6-5 and TRBJ2-7, with D tentatively TRBD1 (6 bases). The germline CDR1 and CDR2 sequences are MNHEY and SVGAGI. The CDR3 consists of 12 residues. V gave up 6 bases and J gave up 6 bases, with 12 bases separating them.

The chain couples TRBV6-5 to TRBJ1-2; no definite D call. This CDR3 spans 13 amino acids. Germline V gene lookup returns CDR1 MNHEY and CDR2 SVGAGI. V was pared by 2 bases and J by 5 bases, with 9 bases between. The CDR3 here is CASSYGRVYGYTF. CDR3 DNA sequence: TGTGCCAGCAGTTACGGTCGGGTTTATGGCTACACCTTC.

On this clone: At the DNA level, this CDR3 is encoded by other sequences in the same sample as well. This rearrangement joins TRBV27 to TRBJ1-2; tentative D call: TRBD1 (5 bases). The CDR3 spans 13 residues. Per germline, CDR1 MNHEY and CDR2 SMNVEV (reference sequence). The ends were cut back, 3 bases at V and 3 bases at J, with 8 bases in the middle. The CDR3 region has the DNA TGTGCCAGCAGTTTTGGGGGAGACTATGGCTACACCTTC. This translates into CASSFGGDYGYTF.

The chain joins TRBV7-9 to TRBJ2-5; a weak D match, TRBD1 (5 bases). Germline V gives CDR1 SEHNR, CDR2 FQNEAQ (reference sequence). Trimming removed 5 bases at V and 2 bases at J, with 15 bases between. There are 15 residues in the CDR3. CDR3 region: CASSQIQAPQETQYF. The CDR3 nucleotides read TGTGCCAGCAGCCAAATACAGGCCCCTCAAGAGACCCAGTACTTC.

The genes are TRBV4-1 and TRBJ2-2; weak D call: TRBD1 (6 bases). This CDR3 has 16 amino acids. Germline V gene lookup returns CDR1 MGHRA and CDR2 YSYEKL. V was pared by 3 bases and J by 2 bases, with 13 bases between. The CDR3 region is CASSQFSRGNTGELFF. The CDR3 DNA reads TGCGCCAGCAGCCAGTTTAGCAGGGGCAACACCGGGGAGCTGTTTTTT.

V gene TRBV5-1 combines with J gene TRBJ2-2; D gene ambiguous. Germline V CDR1 and CDR2: SGHRS, YFSETQ. V was trimmed by 4 bases and J by 1 base, leaving 2 bases between them. The CDR3 has 12 amino acids. CDR3 DNA sequence: TGCGCCAGCAGCAAGAACACCGGGGAGCTGTTTTTT. Translating gives CASSKNTGELFF.

This clone was recorded only once. The chain combines TRBV10-3 with TRBJ1-1; 7 nucleotides agree with TRBD1. CDR1 is ENHRY, CDR2 SYGVKD, per germline. The V and J ends lost 5 bases and 3 bases, in that order; junction bases with no gene match: 12. The CDR3 has 16 amino acids. The CDR3, as DNA: TGTGCCATCAGTCCGGGGGCCGGCAGGGGGGACACTGAAGCTTTCTTT. Amino acids: CAISPGAGRGDTEAFF.

This chain uses TRBV6-5 with TRBJ1-3; 10 bases are shared with TRBD1. J lost 3 bases, V lost 4 bases, and 6 bases had no gene match. Germline lookup yields CDR1 MNHEY and CDR2 SVGAGI. This CDR3 comprises 16 residues. The CDR3 nucleotides are TGTGCCAGCAGTTCTACCGGGACAGGGGTTGGAAACACCATATATTTT. It is translated as CASSSTGTGVGNTIYF.

This clone was counted a single time. This chain uses TRBV5-4 with TRBJ2-2, with D perhaps TRBD2 (6 bases). Trimming pared 8 bases from V and 7 bases from J, leaving 18 bases between. Germline CDR1 and CDR2: SGHNT and YYREEE (reference sequence). The CDR3 spans 14 residues. The CDR3 DNA reads TGTGCCAGTGGTGGGGGACTGGAGGGCGGGGAGCTGTTTTTT. This translates into CASGGGLEGGELFF.

This clone is a singleton in its sample. The rearrangement links TRBV19 to TRBJ1-5; D may be TRBD1 (6 bases). The CDR3 runs 14 residues. CDR1 and CDR2 (germline): LNHDA, SQIVND (reference sequence). The germline V and J ends were trimmed by 5 bases and 0 bases, with 8 bases remaining between them. The CDR3 DNA is TGTGCCAGTAGTGGACAGAGTAGCAATCAGCCCCAGCATTTT. Protein sequence: CASSGQSSNQPQHF.

The genes are TRBV7-2 and TRBJ2-5; D is ambiguous. The V end was cut by 6 bases, the J end by 5 bases, with 13 bases between. Germline V gene data show CDR1 as SGHTA and CDR2 as FQGNSA. CDR3 length: 13 residues. The CDR3 spells CASSSLGRETQYF. The CDR3 bases are TGTGCCAGCAGTTCCTTGGGCCGGGAGACCCAGTACTTC.

This chain joins TRBV3-1 (or the pseudogene TRBV3-2) and TRBJ1-1; D is perhaps TRBD1 (5 bases). The germline CDR1 and CDR2 sequences are LGHDT and YNNKEL (reference sequence). This CDR3 has 16 residues. V dropped 3 bases and J dropped 5 bases, with 19 bases sitting between them. Here the CDR3 DNA reads TGTGCCAGCAGCCACTGGAACGGGGGGGGTAAGACTGAAGCTTTCTTT. It codes for CASSHWNGGGKTEAFF.

The chain has TRBV7-2 and TRBJ1-2; TRBD1 aligns across 8 bases. J lost 4 bases, V lost 3 bases, and 7 bases had no gene match. Germline CDR1 is SGHTA and CDR2 is FQGNSA. This CDR3 has 15 residues. The CDR3 bases are TGTGCCAGCAGCTTGGACAGGGTAGGCAGCTATGGCTACACCTTC. As protein: CASSLDRVGSYGYTF.

J is TRBJ2-5 and V is TRBV9; D is possibly TRBD2 (5 bases). Germline values: CDR1 SGDLS, CDR2 YYNGEE. The CDR3 is 12 amino acids. Trimming took off 5 bases at V and 1 base at J, with 6 bases between the two ends. DNA of the CDR3: TGTGCCAGCAGTAGCGCCCAAGAGACCCAGTACTTC. As protein: CASSSAQETQYF.

The V gene is TRBV28, the J gene TRBJ2-3, with TRBD2 matching 9 bases. CDR3 size: 16 residues. Germline V gives CDR1 MDHEN, CDR2 SYDVKM. V was pared by 9 bases and J by 4 bases, with 14 bases of the junction left unmatched. CDR3 region: CASRQWGGGAADTQYF. CDR3 nucleotide sequence: TGTGCCAGTCGTCAGTGGGGCGGGGGGGCCGCAGATACGCAGTATTTT.

The count of this clone is one. The chain is built from TRBV6-2 or TRBV6-3 and TRBJ2-3; 11 positions agree with TRBD2. J was trimmed by 3 bases and V by 5 bases; bases with no gene match: 13. Germline V gene lookup returns CDR1 MNHEY and CDR2 SVGEGT. There are 18 residues in the CDR3. CDR3 in DNA: TGTGCCAGCAGTAGTAGCGGGGGGGCTCTCTTGCTAACAGATACGCAGTATTTT. This gives the protein CASSSSGGALLLTDTQYF.